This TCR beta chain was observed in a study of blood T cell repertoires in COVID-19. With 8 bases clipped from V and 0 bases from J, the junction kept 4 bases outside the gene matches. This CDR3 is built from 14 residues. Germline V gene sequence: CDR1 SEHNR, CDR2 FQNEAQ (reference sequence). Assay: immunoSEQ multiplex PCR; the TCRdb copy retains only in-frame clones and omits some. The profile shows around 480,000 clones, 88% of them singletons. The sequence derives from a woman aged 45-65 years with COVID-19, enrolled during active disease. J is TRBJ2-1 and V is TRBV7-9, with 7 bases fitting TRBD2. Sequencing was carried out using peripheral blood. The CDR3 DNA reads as TGTGCCAGCCGGGGGGTGAGCTCCTACAATGAGCAGTTCTTC. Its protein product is CASRGVSSYNEQFF.